The source of this TCR beta chain is a study of post-analysis software for immune sequencing data (dated by TCRdb to the mid-2010s). About the study as a whole: Recorded disease courses included relapsing-remitting, secondary progressive and progressive-relapsing multiple sclerosis, with some patients lacking subtype annotation. A subset of samples was prepared in parallel using single-end sample barcoding, then pooled and co-amplified after Illumina adapter ligation. The patient repertoires were set against about eleven previously published healthy control repertoires from donors whose ages ranged from roughly 6 to 26 years. General study outcomes and caveats: Patients showed significantly higher frequencies than controls for about five TRBV segments, among them TRBV5-6, TRBV5-1 and TRBV20-1. Strong co-clustering of samples prepared in the same batch was shown by direct clustering with F measure, prompting a batch-effect correction. The multiple sclerosis patient group was slightly younger than the control group. Normalized Chao1 diversity was significantly lower in multiple sclerosis patients than controls, suggesting substantial peripheral T-cell clonal expansion.

Regarding this clonotype: Which antigen it targets is not known. Base-call qualities are not available, and no considerably larger clone is one nucleotide away.

V is pared back by 3 bases and J by 8 bases, with 9 bases lying between the germline termini. From the cysteine up to the phenylalanine, the CDR3 has a length of 12 residues. Only the CDR3 part of the read is kept: 36 bases, read in frame from the first base. CDR1 and CDR2 (SGDLS, YYNGEE) derive from the germline V gene. The library was made by PCR. The reads were generated on an Illumina HiSeq 2500. To reduce PCR and sequencing biases, unique molecular identifiers were incorporated into the TCR beta cDNA libraries. Every 1 to 10 million input T cells yielded roughly 500,000 cDNA molecules, meaning each molecule approximated one T cell. Patient libraries were prepared and sequenced with the same protocol used for the earlier healthy control dataset. Within a given batch, samples were prepared together, multiplexed and sequenced on the same HiSeq lane. Regarding the original processing steps: Raw barcoded reads were processed with MIGEC, and single-read molecular identifier groups were discarded before consensus assembly and CDR3 extraction. VDJtools was used for post-analysis of the clonotype tables, with diversity normalized by down-sampling every dataset to the smallest sample size. To correct batch-related cross-sample contamination, repertoire overlap clustering matched CDR3 amino acid sequences but not nucleotide sequences. The public reads were reprocessed in TCRdb via fastp at Q25 and MiXCR, keeping in-frame beta chains. Records with the same CDR3 protein are collapsed into one entry carrying the most frequent genes and DNA. V and J calls and clone size were set by TCRdb, not the authors. This sample is represented by roughly 700,000 distinct CDR3 sequences; less than 35% of them were singletons. The ten largest clones represent under 0.7% of the sample.

To demonstrate the VDJtools post-analysis software, TCR beta repertoires were profiled from the peripheral blood of roughly 12 young patients with multiple sclerosis. The multiple sclerosis patients were children and adolescents ranging in age from roughly 6 to 15 years. The clonotype was recovered from a girl aged 10-17 years with multiple sclerosis. The chain was built from TRBV9 and TRBJ1-5, and TRBD1 may be the D gene, going by 6 matching bases. What was sequenced was blood. The CDR3 reads CASSDGGEPQHF. The sequence in DNA is TGTGCCAGCAGCGACGGGGGCGAGCCCCAGCATTTT.